This T cell receptor beta chain derives from a study of T cells in localized non-small cell lung cancer. Produced via immunoSEQ multiplex PCR; TCRdb's table is partial and in-frame only. The data show tens of thousands of clones, more than 70% seen once. V lost 0 bases, J lost 6 bases, and 2 bases stayed unmatched. CDR3 length equals 13 residues. Germline assignment: CDR1 SGHAT and CDR2 FQNNGV. Regarding the study as a whole: Peak T cell clonality was found in uninvolved adjacent lung, exceeding tumor.

In regard to this clone: Its antigen is not known.

This receptor was identified in a woman aged 40-75 years with stage I squamous cell lung carcinoma. The specimen was peripheral blood, collected before any cancer treatment. The V call is TRBV11-2, the J call TRBJ2-7; 7 positions agree with TRBD2. CDR3 sequence: CASSLEPGGEQYF. In DNA, the CDR3 is TGTGCCAGCAGCTTAGAGCCGGGGGGCGAGCAGTACTTC.